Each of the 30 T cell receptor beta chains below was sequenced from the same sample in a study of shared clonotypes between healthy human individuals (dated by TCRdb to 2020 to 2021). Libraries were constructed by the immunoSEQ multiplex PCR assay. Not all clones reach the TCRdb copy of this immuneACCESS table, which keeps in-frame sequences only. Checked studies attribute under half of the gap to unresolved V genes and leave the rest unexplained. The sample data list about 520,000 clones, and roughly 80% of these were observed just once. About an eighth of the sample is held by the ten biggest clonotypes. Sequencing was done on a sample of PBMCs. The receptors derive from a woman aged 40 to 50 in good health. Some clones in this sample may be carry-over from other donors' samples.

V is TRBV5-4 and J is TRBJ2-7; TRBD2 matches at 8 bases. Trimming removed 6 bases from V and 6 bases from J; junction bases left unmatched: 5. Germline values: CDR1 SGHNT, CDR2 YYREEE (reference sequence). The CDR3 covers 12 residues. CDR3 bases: TGTGCCAGCAACAGCGGGAGCGGCGAGCAGTACTTC. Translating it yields CASNSGSGEQYF.

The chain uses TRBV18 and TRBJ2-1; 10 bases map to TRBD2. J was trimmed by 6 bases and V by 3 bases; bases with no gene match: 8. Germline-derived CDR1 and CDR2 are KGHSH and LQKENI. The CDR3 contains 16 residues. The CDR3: CASSPDSGRAVNEQFF. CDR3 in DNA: TGTGCCAGCTCACCGGACAGCGGGAGGGCCGTCAATGAGCAGTTCTTC.

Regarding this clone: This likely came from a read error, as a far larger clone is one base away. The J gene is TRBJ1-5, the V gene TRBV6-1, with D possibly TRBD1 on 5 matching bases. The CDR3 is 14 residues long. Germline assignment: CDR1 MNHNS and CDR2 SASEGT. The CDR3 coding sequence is TGTACCAGCAGTGAACAGGATAGCAATCAGCCCCAGCATTTT. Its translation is CTSSEQDSNQPQHF.

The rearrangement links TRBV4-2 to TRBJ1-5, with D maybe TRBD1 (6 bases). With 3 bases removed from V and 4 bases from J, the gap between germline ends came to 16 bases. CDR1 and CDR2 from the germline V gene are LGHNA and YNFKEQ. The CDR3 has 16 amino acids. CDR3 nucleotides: TGTGCCAGCAGCCACCCCCAGGGGACAAAGAATCAGCCCCAGCATTTT. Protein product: CASSHPQGTKNQPQHF.

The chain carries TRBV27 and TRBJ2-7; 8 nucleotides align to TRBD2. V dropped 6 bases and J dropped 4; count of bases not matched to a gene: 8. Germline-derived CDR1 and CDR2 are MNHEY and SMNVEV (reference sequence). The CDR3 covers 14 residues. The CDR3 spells CASRSTSGNYEQYF. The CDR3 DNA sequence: TGTGCCAGCAGGTCCACTAGCGGAAATTACGAGCAGTACTTC.

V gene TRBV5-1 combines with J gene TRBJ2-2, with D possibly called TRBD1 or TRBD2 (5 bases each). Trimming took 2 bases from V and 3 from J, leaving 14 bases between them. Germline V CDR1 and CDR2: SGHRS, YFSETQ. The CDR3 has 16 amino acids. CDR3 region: CASSFDSGLDTGELFF. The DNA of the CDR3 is TGCGCCAGCAGCTTCGACAGCGGTCTGGACACCGGGGAGCTGTTTTTT.

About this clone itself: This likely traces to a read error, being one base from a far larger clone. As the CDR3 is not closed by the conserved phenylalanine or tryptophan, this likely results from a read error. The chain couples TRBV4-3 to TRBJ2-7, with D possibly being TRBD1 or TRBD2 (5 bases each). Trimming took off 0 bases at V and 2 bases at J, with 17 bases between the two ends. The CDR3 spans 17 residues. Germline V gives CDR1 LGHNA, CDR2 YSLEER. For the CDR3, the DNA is TGCGCCAGCAGCCAAGATCGGGGCCCCTCCCATGCCTACGAGCAGTACTCC. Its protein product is CASSQDRGPSHAYEQYS.

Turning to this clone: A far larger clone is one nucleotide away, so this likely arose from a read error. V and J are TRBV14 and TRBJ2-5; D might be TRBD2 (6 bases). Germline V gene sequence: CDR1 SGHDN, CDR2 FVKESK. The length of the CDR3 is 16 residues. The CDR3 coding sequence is TGTGCCAGCGGCCAAGTGGGGGGATTGTACCAAGAGACCCAGTACTTC. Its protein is CASGQVGGLYQETQYF.

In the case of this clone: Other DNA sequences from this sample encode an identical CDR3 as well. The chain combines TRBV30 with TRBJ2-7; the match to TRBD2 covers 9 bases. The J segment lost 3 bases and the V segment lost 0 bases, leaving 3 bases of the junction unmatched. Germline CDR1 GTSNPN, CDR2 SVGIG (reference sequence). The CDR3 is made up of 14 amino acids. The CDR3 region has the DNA TGTGCCTGGAGTGTAGCGGGGGGTGGCTACGAGCAGTACTTC. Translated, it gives CAWSVAGGGYEQYF. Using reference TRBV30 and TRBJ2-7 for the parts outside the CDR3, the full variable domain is SQTIHQWPATLVQPVGSPLSLECTVEGTSNPNLYWYRQAAGRGLQLLFYSVGIGQISSEVPQNLSASRPQDRQFILSSKKLLLSDSGFYLCAWSVAGGGYEQYFGPGTRLTVT.

The CDR3 coding sequence is TGTGCCAGCAGTGCCGTGACTAGCGGCGAGACCCAGTACTTC. As protein: CASSAVTSGETQYF. The rearrangement joins TRBV2 to TRBJ2-5; 9 bases line up with TRBD2. The V and J ends lost 4 bases and 5 bases, in that order; junction bases with no gene match: 5. CDR1 is SNHLY, CDR2 FYNNEI, per germline. This CDR3 contains 14 residues. The full variable domain, in which reference TRBV2 and TRBJ2-5 provide the parts outside the CDR3, is EPEVTQTPSHQVTQMGQEVILRCVPISNHLYFYWYRQILGQKVEFLVSFYNNEISEKSEIFDDQFSVERPDGSNFTLKIRSTKLEDSAMYFCASSAVTSGETQYFGPGTRLLVL.

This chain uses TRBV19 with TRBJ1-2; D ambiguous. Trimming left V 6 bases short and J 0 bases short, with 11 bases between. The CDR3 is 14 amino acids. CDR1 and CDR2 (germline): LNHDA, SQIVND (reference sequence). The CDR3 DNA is TGTGCCAGTAGCCAGGTATATCCTAACTATGGCTACACCTTC. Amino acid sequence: CASSQVYPNYGYTF.

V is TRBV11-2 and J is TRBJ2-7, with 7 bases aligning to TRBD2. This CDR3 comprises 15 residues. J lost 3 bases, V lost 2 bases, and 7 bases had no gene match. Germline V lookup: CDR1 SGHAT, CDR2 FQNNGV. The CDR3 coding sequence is TGTGCCAGCAGCTTAAGGCTAGCGGATTTCTACGAGCAGTACTTC. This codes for CASSLRLADFYEQYF.

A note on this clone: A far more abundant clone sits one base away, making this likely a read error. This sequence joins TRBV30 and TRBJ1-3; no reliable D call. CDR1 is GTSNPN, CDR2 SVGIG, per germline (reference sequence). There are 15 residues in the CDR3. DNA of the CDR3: TGTGCCTGGGGTGTACGTGGGAACTCTGGAAACACCATATATTTT. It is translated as CAWGVRGNSGNTIYF.

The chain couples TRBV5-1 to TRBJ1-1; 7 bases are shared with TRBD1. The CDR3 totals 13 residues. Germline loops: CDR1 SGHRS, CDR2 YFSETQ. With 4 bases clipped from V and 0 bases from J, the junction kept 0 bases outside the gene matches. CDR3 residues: CASSGTVNTEAFF. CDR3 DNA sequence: TGCGCCAGCAGCGGGACAGTGAACACTGAAGCTTTCTTT.

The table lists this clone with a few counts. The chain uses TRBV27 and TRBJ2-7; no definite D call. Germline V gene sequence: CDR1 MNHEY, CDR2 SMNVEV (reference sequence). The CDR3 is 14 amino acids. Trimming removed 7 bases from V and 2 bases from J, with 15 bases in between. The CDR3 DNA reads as TGTGCCAGCACAGGCGGATTACGCCCCTACGAGCAGTACTTC. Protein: CASTGGLRPYEQYF.

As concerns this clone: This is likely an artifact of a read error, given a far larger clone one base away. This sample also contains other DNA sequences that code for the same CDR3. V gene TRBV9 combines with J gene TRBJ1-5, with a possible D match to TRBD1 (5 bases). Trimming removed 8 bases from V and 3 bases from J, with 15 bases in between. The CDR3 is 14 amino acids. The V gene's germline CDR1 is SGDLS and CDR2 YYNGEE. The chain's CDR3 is CASSPRGSNQPQHF. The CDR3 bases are TGTGCCAGTAGCCCCCGGGGCTCCAATCAGCCCCAGCATTTT.

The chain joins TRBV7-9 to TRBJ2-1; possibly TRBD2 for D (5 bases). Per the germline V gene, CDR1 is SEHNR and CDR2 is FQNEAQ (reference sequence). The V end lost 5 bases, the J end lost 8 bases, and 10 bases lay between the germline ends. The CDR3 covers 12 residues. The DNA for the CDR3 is TGTGCCAGCAGCCTTACTAGATATGAGCAGTTCTTC. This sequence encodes CASSLTRYEQFF. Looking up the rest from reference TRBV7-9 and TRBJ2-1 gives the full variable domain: DTGVSQNPRHKITKRGQNVTFRCDPISEHNRLYWYRQTLGQGPEFLTYFQNEAQLEKSRLLSDRFSAERPKGSFSTLEIQRTEQGDSAMYLCASSLTRYEQFFGPGTRLTVL.

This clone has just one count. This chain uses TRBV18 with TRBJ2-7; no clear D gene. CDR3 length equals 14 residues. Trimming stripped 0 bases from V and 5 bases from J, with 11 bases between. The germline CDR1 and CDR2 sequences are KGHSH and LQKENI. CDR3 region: CASSPPSSVDEQYF. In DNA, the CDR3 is TGTGCCAGCTCACCACCATCATCGGTGGACGAGCAGTACTTC.

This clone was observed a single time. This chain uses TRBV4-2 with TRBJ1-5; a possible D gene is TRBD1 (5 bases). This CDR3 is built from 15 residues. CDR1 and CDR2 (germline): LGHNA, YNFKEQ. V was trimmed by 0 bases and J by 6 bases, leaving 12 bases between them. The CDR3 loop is CASSQDLGGTQPQHF. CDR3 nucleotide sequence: TGTGCCAGCAGCCAAGATCTCGGGGGGACTCAGCCCCAGCATTTT.

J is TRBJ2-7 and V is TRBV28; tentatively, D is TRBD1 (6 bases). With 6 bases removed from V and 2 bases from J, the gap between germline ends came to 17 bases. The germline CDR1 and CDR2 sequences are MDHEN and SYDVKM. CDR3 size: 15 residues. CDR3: CASRPQGSGTYEQYF. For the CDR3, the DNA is TGTGCCAGCAGGCCACAGGGTTCTGGGACCTACGAGCAGTACTTC. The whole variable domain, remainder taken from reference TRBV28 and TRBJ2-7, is DVKVTQSSRYLVKRTGEKVFLECVQDMDHENMFWYRQDPGLGLRLIYFSYDVKMKEKGDIPEGYSVSREKKERFSLILESASTNQTSMYLCASRPQGSGTYEQYFGPGTRLTVT.

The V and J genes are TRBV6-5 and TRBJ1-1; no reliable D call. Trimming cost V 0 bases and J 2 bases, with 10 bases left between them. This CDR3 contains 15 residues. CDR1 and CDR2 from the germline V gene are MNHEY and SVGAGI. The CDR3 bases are TGTGCCAGCAGTTACTCCCCGGACGCTAACACTGAAGCTTTCTTT. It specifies CASSYSPDANTEAFF.

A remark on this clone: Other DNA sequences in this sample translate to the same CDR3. CDR3 amino acids: CASSQGGPGELFF. DNA of the CDR3: TGTGCCAGTAGTCAAGGCGGGCCCGGGGAGCTGTTTTTT. The chain has TRBV19 and TRBJ2-2; possibly TRBD2 for D (5 bases). The length of the CDR3 is 13 residues. The ends were cut back, 5 bases at V and 6 bases at J, with 10 bases in the middle. Germline values: CDR1 LNHDA, CDR2 SQIVND (reference sequence). The entire variable domain, with the rest obtained from reference TRBV19 and TRBJ2-2, is as follows: DGGITQSPKYLFRKEGQNVTLSCEQNLNHDAMYWYRQDPGQGLRLIYYSQIVNDFQKGDIAEGYSVSREKKESFPLTVTSAQKNPTAFYLCASSQGGPGELFFGEGSRLTVL.

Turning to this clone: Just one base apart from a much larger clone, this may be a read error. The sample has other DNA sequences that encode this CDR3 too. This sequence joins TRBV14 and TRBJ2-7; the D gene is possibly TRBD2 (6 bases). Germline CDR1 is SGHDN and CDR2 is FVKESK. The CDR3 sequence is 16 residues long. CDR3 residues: CASSQDLASERYEQYF. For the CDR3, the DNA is TGTGCTAGCAGCCAAGATCTCGCTAGCGAGAGGTACGAGCAGTACTTC.

The CDR3 nucleotides read TGTGCCAGCTCATCCGACAGTTATGAAGCTTTCTTT. Residues: CASSSDSYEAFF. The rearrangement joins TRBV18 to TRBJ1-1; maybe TRBD1 (5 bases). Germline lookup yields CDR1 KGHSH and CDR2 LQKENI. V lost 5 bases and J lost 7, with 11 bases in between. This CDR3 region has 12 residues.

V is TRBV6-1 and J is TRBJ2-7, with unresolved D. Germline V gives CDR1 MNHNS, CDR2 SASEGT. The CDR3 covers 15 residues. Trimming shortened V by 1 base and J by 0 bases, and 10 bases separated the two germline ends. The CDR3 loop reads CASSEGLDPSYEQYF. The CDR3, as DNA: TGTGCCAGCAGTGAAGGACTCGACCCCTCCTACGAGCAGTACTTC.

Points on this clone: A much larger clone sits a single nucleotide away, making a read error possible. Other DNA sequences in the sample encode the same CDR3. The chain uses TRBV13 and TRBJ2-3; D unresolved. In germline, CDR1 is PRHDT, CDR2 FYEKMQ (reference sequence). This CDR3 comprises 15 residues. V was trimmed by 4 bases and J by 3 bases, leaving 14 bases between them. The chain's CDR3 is CASSSLTYLTDTQYF. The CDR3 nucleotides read TGTGCCAGCAGCTCGCTGACATACCTTACAGATACGCAGTATTTT.

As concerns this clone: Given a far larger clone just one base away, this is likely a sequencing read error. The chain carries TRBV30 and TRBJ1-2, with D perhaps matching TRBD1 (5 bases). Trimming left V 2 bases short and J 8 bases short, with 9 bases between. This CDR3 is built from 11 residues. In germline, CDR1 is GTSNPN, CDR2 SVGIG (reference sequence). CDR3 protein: CAWSQGPGYTF. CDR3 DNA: TGTGCCTGGAGTCAGGGACCCGGCTACACCTTC.

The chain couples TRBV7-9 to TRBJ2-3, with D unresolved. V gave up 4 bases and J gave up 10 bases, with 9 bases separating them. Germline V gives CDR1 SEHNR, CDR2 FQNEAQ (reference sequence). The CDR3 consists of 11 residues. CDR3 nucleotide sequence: TGTGCCAGCAGCTCGGTGGGTGCGCAGTATTTT. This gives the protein CASSSVGAQYF.

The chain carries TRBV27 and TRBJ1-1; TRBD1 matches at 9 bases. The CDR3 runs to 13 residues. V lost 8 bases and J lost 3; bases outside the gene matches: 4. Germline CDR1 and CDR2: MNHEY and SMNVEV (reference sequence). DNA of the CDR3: TGTGCCAGCCAGGACAGGGGAGACACTGAAGCTTTCTTT. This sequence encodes CASQDRGDTEAFF.

The CDR3 spells CASSETGQSNQPQHF. The CDR3 DNA is TGTGCCAGCAGTGAAACGGGACAGTCCAATCAGCCCCAGCATTTT. The chain carries TRBV6-1 and TRBJ1-5; 7 positions agree with TRBD1. The germline CDR1 and CDR2 sequences are MNHNS and SASEGT. V shed 2 bases and J 3 bases; nucleotides not matched to a gene: 4. This CDR3 contains 15 residues.